What follows are 20 T cell receptor beta chains derived from one specimen sequenced in a study of T cells in localized non-small cell lung cancer. Only in-frame clones appear in the TCRdb table, and some are missing; sequencing was by immunoSEQ multiplex PCR. The sample has about 6,700 clones, roughly 45% seen once. The sequenced sample was lung tumor tissue, obtained before any cancer treatment. The receptors here all came from a man aged 35-75 years with stage III lung adenocarcinoma.

As DNA, the CDR3 is TGCGCCAGCAGCCAAGATCGAGCTCGGCTTAATGAGCAGTTCTTC. Protein: CASSQDRARLNEQFF. The genes are TRBV4-1 and TRBJ2-1; no definite D call. The CDR3 covers 15 residues. The V gene's germline CDR1 is MGHRA and CDR2 YSYEKL. V lost 0 bases and J 7 bases, leaving 13 bases between the germline ends.

This clone turned up a few times. The gene calls are TRBV11-3 and TRBJ2-1, with D tentatively TRBD1 (5 bases). The CDR3 length is 15 residues. Germline V lookup: CDR1 SGHNT, CDR2 YENEEA. Trimming cost V 4 bases and J 4 bases, with 14 bases left between them. The CDR3 nucleotides are TGTGCCAGCAGCTGGGGCGCGCAGCAATACAATGAGCAGTTCTTC. It is translated as CASSWGAQQYNEQFF.

V and J are TRBV19 and TRBJ1-5, with 7 positions matching TRBD1. The CDR3 length is 12 residues. With 9 bases clipped from V and 4 bases from J, the junction kept 3 bases outside the gene matches. Germline assignment: CDR1 LNHDA and CDR2 SQIVND (reference sequence). The CDR3 nucleotides are TGTGCCAGCGGGACAGCTAATCAGCCCCAGCATTTT. It specifies CASGTANQPQHF.

In its sample, this clone was seen a few times. The V gene is TRBV30, the J gene TRBJ1-1; TRBD1 is a possible D gene (5 bases). Germline V gene lookup returns CDR1 GTSNPN and CDR2 SVGIG (reference sequence). The V end lost 0 bases, the J end lost 3 bases, and 8 bases lay between the germline ends. The CDR3 has 13 amino acids. CDR3 bases: TGTGCCTGGAGTGTGGGGGGAGACACTGAAGCTTTCTTT. Protein: CAWSVGGDTEAFF.

The chain uses TRBV28 and TRBJ1-4; 11 bases are a match to TRBD1. V lost 3 bases and J lost 5; bases outside the gene matches: 11. Germline values: CDR1 MDHEN, CDR2 SYDVKM. The CDR3 consists of 18 residues. The CDR3 nucleotides are TGTGCCAGCAGTTTGCTGGAGGGGACAGGGGGTTACAATGAAAAACTGTTTTTT. Its protein product is CASSLLEGTGGYNEKLFF.

This clone was observed a single time. The chain joins TRBV10-3 to TRBJ2-6, with D perhaps matching TRBD1 or TRBD2 (5 bases each). Germline CDR1 and CDR2: ENHRY and SYGVKD. The CDR3 is 13 amino acids. V was trimmed by 9 bases and J by 1 base, leaving 7 bases between them. DNA for the CDR3: TGTGCCATGGGACCGTCTGGGGCCAACGTCCTGACTTTC. As protein: CAMGPSGANVLTF.

This sequence joins TRBV11-3 and TRBJ2-3; a weak D match, TRBD1 (5 bases). The germline V gene has CDR1 SGHNT and CDR2 YENEEA. Trimming took off 5 bases at V and 3 bases at J, with 12 bases between the two ends. The CDR3 length is 14 residues. The CDR3: CASSPADRTDTQYF. The CDR3 nucleotides read TGTGCCAGCAGCCCAGCCGACAGAACAGATACGCAGTATTTT.

This clone occurred a few times. This sequence joins TRBV9 and TRBJ2-7, with TRBD2 as a possible D gene (5 bases). Trimming stripped 5 bases from V and 2 bases from J, with 14 bases between. This CDR3 contains 14 residues. Germline CDR1 and CDR2: SGDLS and YYNGEE. The CDR3 bases are TGTGCCAGCAGGGAGAGGACGGGGACCTACGAGCAGTACTTC. It codes for CASRERTGTYEQYF.

V gene TRBV19 combines with J gene TRBJ1-2; D is ambiguous. In germline, CDR1 is LNHDA, CDR2 SQIVND (reference sequence). V was trimmed by 7 bases and J by 4 bases, leaving 19 bases between them. The CDR3 is 15 amino acids. Here the CDR3 DNA reads TGTGCCAGTACCGCAGCCCTTGTAAACTCCTATGGCTACACCTTC. It is translated as CASTAALVNSYGYTF.

This sequence joins TRBV9 and TRBJ2-7; TRBD1 agrees at 9 bases. CDR1 and CDR2 from the germline V gene are SGDLS and YYNGEE. J gave up 2 bases and V 0 bases, and 3 bases lay outside the gene matches. The CDR3 is 15 amino acids. The chain's CDR3 is CASSVAGQGTYEQYF. For the CDR3, the DNA is TGTGCCAGCAGCGTAGCGGGACAGGGCACCTACGAGCAGTACTTC.

This rearrangement joins TRBV15 to TRBJ1-5; TRBD1 matches 8 bases. Per germline, CDR1 LNHNV and CDR2 YYDKDF (reference sequence). Losses at the gene ends were 4 bases for V and 4 bases for J; bases not matched to a gene: 9. This CDR3 has 16 residues. CDR3 protein: CATSTLGQGPNQPQHF. The CDR3 region has the DNA TGTGCCACCAGCACCCTTGGACAGGGCCCTAATCAGCCCCAGCATTTT.

In its sample, this clone was seen a few times. CDR3 amino acids: CASSDQGGREKLFF. The CDR3 DNA follows: TGTGCCAGCAGTGATCAGGGAGGGCGGGAAAAACTGTTTTTT. The chain combines TRBV6-8 with TRBJ1-4; D may be TRBD1 (5 bases). The V end lost 5 bases, the J end lost 8 bases, and 15 bases lay between the germline ends. The CDR3 is made up of 14 amino acids. Per the germline V gene, CDR1 is MNHGY and CDR2 is SAAAGT.

V is TRBV9 and J is TRBJ2-2; D is perhaps TRBD1 or TRBD2 (5 bases each). Trimming removed 0 bases from V and 2 bases from J, with 11 bases in between. The CDR3 has 16 amino acids. CDR1 is SGDLS and CDR2 is YYNGEE in the germline V gene. The DNA for the CDR3 is TGTGCCAGCAGCGTAGGAAGGGACGCCAACACCGGGGAGCTGTTTTTT. Amino acid sequence: CASSVGRDANTGELFF.

This clone was seen more than once but under ten times. The rearrangement uses TRBV28 and TRBJ1-2, with 7 positions matching TRBD1. This CDR3 is built from 13 residues. CDR1 MDHEN and CDR2 SYDVKM come from the germline V gene. The trim removed 3 bases at V and 6 bases at J, leaving 4 bases unmatched. The CDR3 loop is CASSLEQGNGYTF. Here the CDR3 DNA reads TGTGCCAGCAGTTTGGAACAGGGGAATGGCTACACCTTC.

This clone has just a few counts. The J gene is TRBJ2-3, the V gene TRBV11-3; the match to TRBD2 covers 8 bases. Trimming removed 5 bases from V and 4 bases from J; junction bases left unmatched: 8. This CDR3 is built from 15 residues. The V gene's germline CDR1 is SGHNT and CDR2 YENEEA. CDR3 nucleotides: TGTGCCAGCAGCCTTGGGACTAGAGAGGCAGATACGCAGTATTTT. It yields the protein CASSLGTREADTQYF.

This chain links TRBV11-3 with TRBJ2-1; 10 bases align to TRBD1. The ends lost 2 bases at V and 5 bases at J; junction bases unmatched: 6. Germline V CDR1 and CDR2: SGHNT, YENEEA. This CDR3 contains 16 residues. The CDR3 protein is CASSLQSDRGDNEQFF. The CDR3 DNA is TGTGCCAGCAGCTTACAATCGGACAGGGGGGACAATGAGCAGTTCTTC.

V and J are TRBV18 and TRBJ2-5, with TRBD2 as a possible D gene (6 bases). Trimming took 0 bases from V and 5 from J, leaving 10 bases between them. CDR3 length: 14 amino acids. Germline CDR1 KGHSH, CDR2 LQKENI. CDR3 region: CASSPPPGRETQYF. The CDR3 region has the DNA TGTGCCAGCTCACCACCCCCAGGGAGGGAGACCCAGTACTTC.

This clone came up a few times. V and J are TRBV19 and TRBJ2-5; 9 nucleotides line up with TRBD2. The CDR3 is made up of 14 amino acids. The V gene's germline CDR1 is LNHDA and CDR2 SQIVND (reference sequence). The ends lost 5 bases at V and 4 bases at J; junction bases unmatched: 5. CDR3 region: CASSLQGLAETQYF. CDR3 DNA sequence: TGTGCCAGTAGTCTACAGGGACTAGCAGAGACCCAGTACTTC.

The V call is TRBV19, the J call TRBJ1-2; the D gene is possibly TRBD1 (6 bases). V lost 7 bases and J 13 bases, leaving 22 bases between the germline ends. From germline, CDR1 is LNHDA and CDR2 SQIVND (reference sequence). The CDR3 extends over 13 amino acids. The CDR3 DNA is TGTGCCAGTACCCCGACGCAGACAGGCGGCGGCACCTTC. Translation gives CASTPTQTGGGTF.

This clone appeared a few times. The chain recombines TRBV11-3 with TRBJ2-1; D might be TRBD2 (6 bases). V lost 4 bases and J 9 bases, leaving 19 bases between the germline ends. Germline loops: CDR1 SGHNT, CDR2 YENEEA. The CDR3 extends over 15 amino acids. CDR3 in amino acids: CASSWGERVEGEQFF. The CDR3 DNA is TGTGCCAGCAGCTGGGGGGAGCGGGTTGAGGGTGAGCAGTTCTTC.